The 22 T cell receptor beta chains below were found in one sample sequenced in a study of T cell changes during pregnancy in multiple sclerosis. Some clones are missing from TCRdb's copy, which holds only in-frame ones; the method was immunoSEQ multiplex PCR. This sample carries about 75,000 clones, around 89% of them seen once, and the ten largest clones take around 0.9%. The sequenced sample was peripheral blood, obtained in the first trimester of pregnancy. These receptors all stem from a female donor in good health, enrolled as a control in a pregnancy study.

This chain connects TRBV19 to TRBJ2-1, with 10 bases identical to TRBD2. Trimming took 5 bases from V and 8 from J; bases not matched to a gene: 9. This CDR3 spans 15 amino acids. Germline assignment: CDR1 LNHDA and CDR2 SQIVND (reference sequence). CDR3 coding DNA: TGTGCCAGTAGTCGCGTAGCGGGGGGCGGCGATGAGCAGTTCTTC. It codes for CASSRVAGGGDEQFF.

The CDR3 is CASTPRLMFQGGNTGELFF. CDR3 nucleotides: TGTGCCAGCACCCCACGGTTAATGTTTCAGGGGGGAAACACCGGGGAGCTGTTTTTT. The chain links TRBV7-8 to TRBJ2-2, with a tentative D call TRBD1 (7 bases). The CDR3 runs to 19 residues. CDR1 and CDR2 (germline): SGHVS, FQNEAQ. V lost 7 bases to trimming and J lost 2 bases, with 26 bases between them.

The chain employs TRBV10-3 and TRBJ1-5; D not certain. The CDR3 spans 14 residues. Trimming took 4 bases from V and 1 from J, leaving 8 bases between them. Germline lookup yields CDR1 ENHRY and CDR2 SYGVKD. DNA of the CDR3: TGTGCCATCAGTGTGCTGGGCAGCAATCAGCCCCAGCATTTT. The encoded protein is CAISVLGSNQPQHF.

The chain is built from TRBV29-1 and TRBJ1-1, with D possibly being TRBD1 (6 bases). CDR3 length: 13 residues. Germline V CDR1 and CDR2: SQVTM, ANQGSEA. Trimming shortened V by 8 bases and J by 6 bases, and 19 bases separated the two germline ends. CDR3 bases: TGCAGCATATTCGGGGGGCCGGCGCCTGAAGCTTTCTTT. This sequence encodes CSIFGGPAPEAFF.

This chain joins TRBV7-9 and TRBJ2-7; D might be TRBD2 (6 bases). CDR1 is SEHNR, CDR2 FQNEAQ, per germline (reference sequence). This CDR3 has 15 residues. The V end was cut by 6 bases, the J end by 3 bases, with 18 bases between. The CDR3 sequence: CASSINSGGIYEQYF. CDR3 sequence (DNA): TGTGCCAGCAGTATCAACTCTGGGGGGATCTACGAGCAGTACTTC.

In DNA form, the CDR3 reads TGCGCCAGCAGTGAGTCCGGGGCAACTAATGAAAAACTGTTTTTT. It is translated as CASSESGATNEKLFF. The chain is built from TRBV10-2 and TRBJ1-4, with D unresolved. Between the trimmed V and J ends, which lost 0 bases and 0 bases, there was a span of 5 bases. Germline V gives CDR1 WSHSY, CDR2 SAAADI. There are 15 residues in the CDR3.

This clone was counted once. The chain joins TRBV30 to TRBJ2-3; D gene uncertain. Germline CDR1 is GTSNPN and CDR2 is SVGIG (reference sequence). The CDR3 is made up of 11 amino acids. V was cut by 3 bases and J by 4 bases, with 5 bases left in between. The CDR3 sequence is CAWRVADTQYF. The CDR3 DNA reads TGTGCCTGGAGAGTAGCAGATACGCAGTATTTT.

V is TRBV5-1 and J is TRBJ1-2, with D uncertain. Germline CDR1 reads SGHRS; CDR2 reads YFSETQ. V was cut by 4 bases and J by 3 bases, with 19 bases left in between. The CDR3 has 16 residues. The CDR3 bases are TGCGCCAGCAGCCCGATGGCCGGACGGGGTGACTATGGCTACACCTTC. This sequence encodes CASSPMAGRGDYGYTF. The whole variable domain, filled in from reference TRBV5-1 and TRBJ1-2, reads KAGVTQTPRYLIKTRGQQVTLSCSPISGHRSVSWYQQTPGQGLQFLFEYFSETQRNKGNFPGRFSGRQFSNSRSEMNVSTLELGDSALYLCASSPMAGRGDYGYTFGSGTRLTVV.

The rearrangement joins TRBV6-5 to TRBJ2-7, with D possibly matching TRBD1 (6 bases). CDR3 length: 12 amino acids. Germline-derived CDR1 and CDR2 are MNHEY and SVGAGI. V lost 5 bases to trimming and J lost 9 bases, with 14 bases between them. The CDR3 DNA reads TGTGCCAGCAGTAGGGACAAGAATACGCAGTACTTC. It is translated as CASSRDKNTQYF.

As DNA, the CDR3 is TGCGCCAGCAGCTCGACCGGGACAGCCTCTATGGGGGCTTTCTTT. It yields the protein CASSSTGTASMGAFF. This chain links TRBV5-1 with TRBJ1-1; 7 bases map to TRBD1. The germline V gene has CDR1 SGHRS and CDR2 YFSETQ. The CDR3 sequence is 15 residues long. V trimming: 3 bases; J trimming: 11 bases; junction bases outside the gene matches: 16.

Here the CDR3 reads CASSPGLAPSYEQYF. DNA of the CDR3: TGTGCCAGCAGTCCGGGACTAGCGCCGTCCTACGAGCAGTACTTC. The J gene is TRBJ2-7, the V gene TRBV7-7; 10 bases line up with TRBD2. The CDR3 is 15 residues long. Germline loops: CDR1 SSHAT, CDR2 FNYEAQ (reference sequence). Germline trimming cut 6 bases from V and 1 base from J; bases unmatched to any gene: 6.

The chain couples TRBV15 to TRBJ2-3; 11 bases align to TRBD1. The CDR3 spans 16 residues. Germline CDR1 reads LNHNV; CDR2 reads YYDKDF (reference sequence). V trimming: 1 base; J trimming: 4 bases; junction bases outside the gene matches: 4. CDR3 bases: TGTGCCACCAGCAGAGCGCCGGGACAGGGGGCAGATACGCAGTATTTT. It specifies CATSRAPGQGADTQYF.

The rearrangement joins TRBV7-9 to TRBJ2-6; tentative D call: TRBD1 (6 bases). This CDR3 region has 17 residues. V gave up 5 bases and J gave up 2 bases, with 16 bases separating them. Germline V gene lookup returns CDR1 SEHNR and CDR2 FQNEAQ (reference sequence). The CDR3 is CASSLTGSGTGANVLTF. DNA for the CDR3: TGTGCCAGCAGCCTAACAGGGTCAGGTACTGGGGCCAACGTCCTGACTTTC.

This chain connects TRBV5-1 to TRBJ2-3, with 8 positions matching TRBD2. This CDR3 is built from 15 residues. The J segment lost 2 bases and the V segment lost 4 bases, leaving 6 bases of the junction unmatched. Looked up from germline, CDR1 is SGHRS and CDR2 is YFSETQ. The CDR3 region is CASSPGGGFTDTQYF. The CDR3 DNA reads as TGCGCCAGCAGCCCCGGGGGGGGGTTCACAGATACGCAGTATTTT. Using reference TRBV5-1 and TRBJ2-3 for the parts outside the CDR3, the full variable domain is KAGVTQTPRYLIKTRGQQVTLSCSPISGHRSVSWYQQTPGQGLQFLFEYFSETQRNKGNFPGRFSGRQFSNSRSEMNVSTLELGDSALYLCASSPGGGFTDTQYFGPGTRLTVL.

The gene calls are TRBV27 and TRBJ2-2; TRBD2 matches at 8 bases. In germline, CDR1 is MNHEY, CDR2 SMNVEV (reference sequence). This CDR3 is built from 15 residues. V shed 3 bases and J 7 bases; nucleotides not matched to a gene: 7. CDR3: CASSLYLSGSGELFF. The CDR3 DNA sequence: TGTGCCAGCAGTTTGTACTTAAGCGGGAGCGGGGAGCTGTTTTTT.

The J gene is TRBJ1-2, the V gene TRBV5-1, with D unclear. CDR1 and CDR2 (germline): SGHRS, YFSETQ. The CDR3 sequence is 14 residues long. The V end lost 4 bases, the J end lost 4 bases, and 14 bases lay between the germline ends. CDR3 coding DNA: TGCGCCAGCAGCGCCGCTGACACATTCTATGGCTACACCTTC. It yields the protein CASSAADTFYGYTF.

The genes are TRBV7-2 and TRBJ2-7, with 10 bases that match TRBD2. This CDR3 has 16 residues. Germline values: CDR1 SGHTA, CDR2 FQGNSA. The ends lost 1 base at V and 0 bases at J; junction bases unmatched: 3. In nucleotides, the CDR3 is TGTGCCAGCAGCTTAGGGCCTAGCGGGAGCTCCTACGAGCAGTACTTC. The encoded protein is CASSLGPSGSSYEQYF.

The chain's CDR3 is CASSQALGASDAGELFF. As DNA, the CDR3 is TGCGCCAGCAGCCAAGCCCTAGGGGCTAGCGACGCCGGGGAGCTGTTTTTT. The genes are TRBV4-3 and TRBJ2-2; a possible D gene is TRBD2 (6 bases). V dropped 1 base and J dropped 6 bases, with 18 bases sitting between them. Germline V gene lookup returns CDR1 LGHNA and CDR2 YSLEER. The CDR3 extends over 17 amino acids.

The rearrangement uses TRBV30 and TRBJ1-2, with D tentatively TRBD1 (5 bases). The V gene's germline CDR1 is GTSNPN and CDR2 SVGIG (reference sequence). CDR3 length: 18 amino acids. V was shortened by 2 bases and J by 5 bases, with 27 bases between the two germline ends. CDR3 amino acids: CAWSSGRGGNRGAYGYTF. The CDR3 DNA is TGTGCCTGGAGTTCAGGACGGGGAGGAAACCGTGGGGCATATGGCTACACCTTC.

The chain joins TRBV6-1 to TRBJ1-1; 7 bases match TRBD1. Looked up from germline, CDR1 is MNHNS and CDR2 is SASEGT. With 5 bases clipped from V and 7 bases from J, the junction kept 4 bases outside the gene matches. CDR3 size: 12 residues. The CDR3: CASSTGVLEAFF. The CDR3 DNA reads TGTGCCAGCAGTACAGGGGTCCTTGAAGCTTTCTTT.

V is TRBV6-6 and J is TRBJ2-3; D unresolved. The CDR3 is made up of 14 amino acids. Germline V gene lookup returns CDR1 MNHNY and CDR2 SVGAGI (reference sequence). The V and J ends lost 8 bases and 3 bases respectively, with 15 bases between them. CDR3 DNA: TGTGCCAGCTCTTCGGGTTGGCAGACAGATACGCAGTATTTT. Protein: CASSSGWQTDTQYF.

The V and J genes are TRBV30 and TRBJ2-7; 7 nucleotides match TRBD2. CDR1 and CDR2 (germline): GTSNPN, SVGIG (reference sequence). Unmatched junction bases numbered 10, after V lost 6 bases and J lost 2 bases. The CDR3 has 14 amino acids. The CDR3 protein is CACTEGEGTYEQYF. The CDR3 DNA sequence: TGTGCCTGCACAGAAGGGGAGGGGACCTACGAGCAGTACTTC.